This T cell receptor beta chain is drawn from a study of T cell responses to AZD1222 COVID-19 vaccine. Study-level points and caveats: Seropositive status at baseline applied to only five to seven AZD1222 recipients.

A note on this clone: Its matching antigen is unknown. The same CDR3 is also encoded by other DNA sequences in this sample.

The assay was immunoSEQ multiplex PCR, and TCRdb's table has in-frame clones only and misses some. The sample has approximately 180,000 clones; 85% to 90% are singletons. V lost 3 bases and J lost 3, with 4 bases in between. The CDR3 runs 12 residues. The receptor was derived from an adult in good health. Specimen: peripheral blood, collected on day 0 of AZD1222 vaccination. This chain links TRBV12-3 or TRBV12-4 with TRBJ2-3; no firm D call. CDR3 coding DNA: TGTGCCAGCAGTTTCTCGACAGATACGCAGTATTTT. Encoded protein: CASSFSTDTQYF.